This TCR beta chain appears in the sequencing data of a study of regulatory T cells in long-lasting Graves disease. For TCR beta, libraries came from iRepertoire HTBI primers and Arm-PCR of CDR3 regions. TCRdb used MiXCR to reprocess the multiplex PCR reads, holding one entry per CDR3 protein. The sample has a few hundred thousand distinct CDR3 sequences, roughly 20% seen once; the top ten hold 12%. Time point defined: newly diagnosed GD, antithyroid drugs for less than 3 months. PBMC RNA served as the TCR library source. In each case, Graves' disease was diagnosed per American Thyroid Association guidelines. This clonotype was counted ten times or more. The CDR3 is 14 amino acids. Looked up from germline, CDR1 is SGHTA and CDR2 is FQGNSA. V was clipped by 1 base and J by 7 bases, with 14 bases between them. The sample also formed part of further work on T cells in Graves' hyperthyroidism and ophthalmopathy.

J is TRBJ2-7 and V is TRBV7-2, with D tentatively TRBD1 (5 bases). The sequences come from peripheral blood mononuclear cells (PBMCs), collected at new diagnosis, from a patient treated with antithyroid drugs. The clonotype was recovered from a woman aged 25 to 45 with Graves disease. The CDR3 here is CASSLVSHSGEQYF. DNA for the CDR3: TGTGCCAGCAGCTTAGTCAGTCATTCAGGGGAGCAGTACTTC.